This T cell receptor (beta chain) was captured in a study of T-cell memory formation after mild COVID-19. Constant-segment primers and 5'RACE yielded cDNA libraries for TCR alpha and TCR beta, each carrying sample barcodes and UMIs. TCRdb re-derived calls from the 5' RACE reads in MiXCR, one entry per CDR3 protein. Here the sample spans about 440,000 distinct CDR3 sequences, around 20% being singletons. Per the germline V gene, CDR1 is KGHDR and CDR2 is SFDVKD. This CDR3 contains 12 residues. The V and J ends lost 9 bases and 6 bases respectively, with 12 bases between them. Concerning this clonotype: Its antigen is unidentified.

General study points: Those CD4+ clones that contracted were mainly in CM and EM (CD8+ ones in EMRA). Within pre-infection memory, some responding clones were found, suggesting cross-reactive memory joined.

This chain connects TRBV24-1 to TRBJ2-3; no clear D gene. The origin of this receptor is an adult woman who had mild COVID-19 (a few samples of this study predate the infection). Cell type and time point are not known. The sample consisted of PBMCs or a T cell subset sorted from them (not recorded which). The CDR3 loop reads CATQGPGDTQYF. The DNA of the CDR3 is TGTGCCACCCAAGGACCGGGCGATACGCAGTATTTT.